The 7 T cell receptor beta chains reported below all come from one sample, sequenced in a study of early stage breast cancer tumors. Assay used: immunoSEQ multiplex PCR; TCRdb lists only in-frame clones, some missing. Of about 9,700 clones in the sample, 78% were seen once. Sequenced sample: normal breast tissue next to the tumor. The origin of the receptors is a person in their 40s with breast cancer.

The chain links TRBV29-1 to TRBJ2-1; no definite D call. CDR3 size: 12 residues. Per germline, CDR1 SQVTM and CDR2 ANQGSEA. V was pared by 8 bases and J by 0 bases, with 8 bases between. The CDR3 protein is CSHLGSYNEQFF. The CDR3 DNA reads as TGCAGCCACCTTGGCTCCTACAATGAGCAGTTCTTC.

V and J are TRBV5-1 and TRBJ1-3; TRBD1 matches 8 bases. Germline CDR1 and CDR2: SGHRS and YFSETQ. The CDR3 contains 18 residues. Trimming at V came to 0 bases and at J to 0 bases, leaving 8 bases not matched to a gene. The CDR3: CASSLAPAGQASGNTIYF. The CDR3 DNA reads TGCGCCAGCAGCTTGGCCCCGGCGGGACAGGCCTCTGGAAACACCATATATTTT.

This rearrangement joins TRBV5-4 to TRBJ1-1, with a possible D match to TRBD1 (6 bases). This CDR3 comprises 18 residues. V lost 0 bases and J 1 base, leaving 19 bases between the germline ends. The germline V gene encodes CDR1 SGHNT and CDR2 YYREEE (reference sequence). The CDR3, as DNA: TGTGCCAGCAGCTTGGGAAACCAGGGGATGGTTAGGAACACTGAAGCTTTCTTT. This translates into CASSLGNQGMVRNTEAFF. The full variable domain, with the rest looked up from reference TRBV5-4 and TRBJ1-1, is ETGVTQSPTHLIKTRGQQVTLRCSSQSGHNTVSWYQQALGQGPQFIFQYYREEENGRGNFPPRFSGLQFPNYSSELNVNALELDDSALYLCASSLGNQGMVRNTEAFFGQGTRLTVV.

V usage is TRBV6-1 and J usage is TRBJ1-3; no definite D call. V gave up 6 bases and J gave up 0 bases, with 9 bases separating them. CDR1 is MNHNS, CDR2 SASEGT, per germline. The CDR3 is 14 residues long. CDR3 amino acids: CASRTDGSGNTIYF. The CDR3 DNA reads as TGTGCCAGCAGGACGGACGGCTCTGGAAACACCATATATTTT.

The rearrangement joins TRBV11-3 to TRBJ2-5; D is unclear. This CDR3 has 11 amino acids. Germline V gene data show CDR1 as SGHNT and CDR2 as YENEEA. Trimming removed 5 bases at V and 5 bases at J, with 6 bases between. The CDR3 sequence is CASSKGETQYF. In DNA form, the CDR3 reads TGTGCCAGCAGCAAAGGGGAGACCCAGTACTTC.

The chain uses TRBV2 and TRBJ1-1; D uncertain. The V gene lost 8 bases and the J gene lost 1 base, with 11 bases spanning the gap. The germline V gene has CDR1 SNHLY and CDR2 FYNNEI. The CDR3 covers 13 residues. CDR3 protein: CASSRTRNTEAFF. CDR3 coding DNA: TGTGCCAGCTCACGGACGAGGAACACTGAAGCTTTCTTT.

This clone was seen more than once but under ten times. The rearrangement uses TRBV29-1 and TRBJ1-4; unclear D gene. The CDR3 is made up of 11 amino acids. Per germline, CDR1 SQVTM and CDR2 ANQGSEA. The germline V and J ends were trimmed by 7 bases and 4 bases, with 7 bases remaining between them. The CDR3 sequence: CSGILNEKLFF. DNA for the CDR3: TGCAGCGGCATCCTTAATGAAAAACTGTTTTTT.